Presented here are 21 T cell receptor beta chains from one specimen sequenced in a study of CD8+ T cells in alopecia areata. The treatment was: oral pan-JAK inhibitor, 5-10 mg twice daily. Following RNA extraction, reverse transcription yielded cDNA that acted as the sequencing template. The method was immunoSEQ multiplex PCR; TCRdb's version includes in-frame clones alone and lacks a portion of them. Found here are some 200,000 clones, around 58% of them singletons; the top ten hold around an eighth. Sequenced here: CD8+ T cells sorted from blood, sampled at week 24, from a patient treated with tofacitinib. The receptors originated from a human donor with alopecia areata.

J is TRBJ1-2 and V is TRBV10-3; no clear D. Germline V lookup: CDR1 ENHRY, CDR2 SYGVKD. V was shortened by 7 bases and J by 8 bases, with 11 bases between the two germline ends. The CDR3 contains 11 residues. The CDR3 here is CAIKEGKGYTF. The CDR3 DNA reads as TGTGCCATCAAGGAAGGGAAAGGCTACACCTTC.

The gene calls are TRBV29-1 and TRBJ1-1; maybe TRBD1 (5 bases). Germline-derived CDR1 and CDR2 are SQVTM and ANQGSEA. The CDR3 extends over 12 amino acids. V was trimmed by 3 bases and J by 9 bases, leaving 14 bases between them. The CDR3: CSVEGSRQKAFF. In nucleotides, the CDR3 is TGCAGCGTTGAGGGGTCCCGACAGAAAGCTTTCTTT.

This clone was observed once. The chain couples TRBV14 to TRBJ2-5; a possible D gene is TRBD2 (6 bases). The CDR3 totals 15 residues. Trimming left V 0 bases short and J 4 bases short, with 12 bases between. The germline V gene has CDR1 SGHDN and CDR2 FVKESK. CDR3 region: CASSQDWGSGETQYF. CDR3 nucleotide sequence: TGTGCCAGCAGCCAAGATTGGGGTAGCGGAGAGACCCAGTACTTC.

The CDR3 reads CASRAGFNYGYTF. The CDR3 nucleotides read TGTGCCAGCAGGGCAGGGTTCAACTATGGCTACACCTTC. The chain is built from TRBV13 and TRBJ1-2, with a tentative D call TRBD1 (5 bases). The CDR3 runs 13 residues. Trimming took 6 bases from V and 2 from J, leaving 10 bases between them. Germline V gene data show CDR1 as PRHDT and CDR2 as FYEKMQ (reference sequence).

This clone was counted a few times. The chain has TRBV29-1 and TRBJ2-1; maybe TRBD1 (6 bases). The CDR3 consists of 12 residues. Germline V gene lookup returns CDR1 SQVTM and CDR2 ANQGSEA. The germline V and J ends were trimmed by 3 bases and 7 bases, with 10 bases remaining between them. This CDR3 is CSVDRGNNEQFF. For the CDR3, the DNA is TGCAGCGTTGACAGGGGTAATAATGAGCAGTTCTTC.

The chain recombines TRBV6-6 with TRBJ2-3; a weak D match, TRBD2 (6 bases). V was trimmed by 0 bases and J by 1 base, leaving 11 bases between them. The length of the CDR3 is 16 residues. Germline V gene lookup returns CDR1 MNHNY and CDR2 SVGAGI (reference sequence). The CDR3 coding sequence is TGTGCCAGCAGTTACTCTATCCCGGGGGGCACAGATACGCAGTATTTT. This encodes CASSYSIPGGTDTQYF.

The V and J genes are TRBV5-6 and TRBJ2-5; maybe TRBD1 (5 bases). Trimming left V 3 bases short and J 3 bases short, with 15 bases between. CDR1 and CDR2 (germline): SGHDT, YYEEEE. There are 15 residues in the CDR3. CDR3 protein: CASSSGHRFEETQYF. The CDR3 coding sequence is TGTGCCAGCAGCTCAGGACACAGATTCGAAGAGACCCAGTACTTC.

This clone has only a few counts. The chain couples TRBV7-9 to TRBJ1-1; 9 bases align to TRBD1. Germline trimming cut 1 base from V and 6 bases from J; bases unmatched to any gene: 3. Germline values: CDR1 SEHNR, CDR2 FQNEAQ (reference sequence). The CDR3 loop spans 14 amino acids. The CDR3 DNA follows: TGTGCCAGCAGCTTAGAACAGGGGGCGGCTGAAGCTTTCTTT. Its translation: CASSLEQGAAEAFF. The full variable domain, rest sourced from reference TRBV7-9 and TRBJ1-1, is DTGVSQNPRHKITKRGQNVTFRCDPISEHNRLYWYRQTLGQGPEFLTYFQNEAQLEKSRLLSDRFSAERPKGSFSTLEIQRTEQGDSAMYLCASSLEQGAAEAFFGQGTRLTVV.

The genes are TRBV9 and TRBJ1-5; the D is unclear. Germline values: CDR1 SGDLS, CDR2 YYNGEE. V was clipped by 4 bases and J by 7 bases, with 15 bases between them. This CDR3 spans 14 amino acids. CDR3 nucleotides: TGTGCCAGCAGCACGGGTGGAGGAGGACAGCCCCAGCATTTT. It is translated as CASSTGGGGQPQHF.

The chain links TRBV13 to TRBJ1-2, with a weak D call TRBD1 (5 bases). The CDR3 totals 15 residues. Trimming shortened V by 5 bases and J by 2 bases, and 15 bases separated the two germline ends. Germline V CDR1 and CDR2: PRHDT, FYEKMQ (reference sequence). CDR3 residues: CASSPGDRLNYGYTF. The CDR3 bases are TGTGCCAGCAGCCCGGGGGACCGCCTCAACTATGGCTACACCTTC.

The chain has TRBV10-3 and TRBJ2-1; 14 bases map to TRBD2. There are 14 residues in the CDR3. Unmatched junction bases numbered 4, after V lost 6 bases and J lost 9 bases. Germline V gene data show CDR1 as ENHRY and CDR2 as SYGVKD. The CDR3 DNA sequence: TGTGCCATCAGGATTGGACTAGCGGGGGGTGAGCAGTTCTTC. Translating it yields CAIRIGLAGGEQFF.

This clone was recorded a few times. Written as DNA, the CDR3 is TGTGCCGTGCGCGGGGGACCACAAGAGACCCAGTACTTC. This translates into CAVRGGPQETQYF. The chain joins TRBV7-9 to TRBJ2-5; 7 bases match TRBD2. The germline gives CDR1 SEHNR, CDR2 FQNEAQ (reference sequence). The CDR3 contains 13 residues. J gave up 2 bases and V 11 bases, and 8 bases lay outside the gene matches.

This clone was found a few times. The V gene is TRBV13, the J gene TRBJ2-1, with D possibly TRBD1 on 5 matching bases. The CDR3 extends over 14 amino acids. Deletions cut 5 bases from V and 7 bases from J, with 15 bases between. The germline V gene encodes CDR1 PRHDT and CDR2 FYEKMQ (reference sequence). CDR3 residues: CASSPMGRANEQFF. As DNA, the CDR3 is TGTGCCAGCAGCCCAATGGGCAGGGCGAATGAGCAGTTCTTC.

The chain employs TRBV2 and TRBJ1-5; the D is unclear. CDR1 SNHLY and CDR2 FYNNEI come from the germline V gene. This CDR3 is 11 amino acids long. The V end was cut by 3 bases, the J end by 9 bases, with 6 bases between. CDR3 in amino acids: CASSEVGPQHF. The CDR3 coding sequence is TGTGCCAGCAGTGAGGTAGGGCCCCAGCATTTT. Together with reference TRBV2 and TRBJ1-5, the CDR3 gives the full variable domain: EPEVTQTPSHQVTQMGQEVILRCVPISNHLYFYWYRQILGQKVEFLVSFYNNEISEKSEIFDDQFSVERPDGSNFTLKIRSTKLEDSAMYFCASSEVGPQHFGDGTRLSIL.

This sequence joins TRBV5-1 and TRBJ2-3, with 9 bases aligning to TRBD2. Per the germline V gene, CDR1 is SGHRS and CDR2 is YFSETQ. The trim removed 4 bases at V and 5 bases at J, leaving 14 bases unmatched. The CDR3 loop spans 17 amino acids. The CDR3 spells CASSPGGLAGSRDTQYF. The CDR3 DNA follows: TGCGCCAGCAGCCCTGGGGGTCTAGCGGGGTCTCGAGATACGCAGTATTTT. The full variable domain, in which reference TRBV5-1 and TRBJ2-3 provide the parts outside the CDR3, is KAGVTQTPRYLIKTRGQQVTLSCSPISGHRSVSWYQQTPGQGLQFLFEYFSETQRNKGNFPGRFSGRQFSNSRSEMNVSTLELGDSALYLCASSPGGLAGSRDTQYFGPGTRLTVL.

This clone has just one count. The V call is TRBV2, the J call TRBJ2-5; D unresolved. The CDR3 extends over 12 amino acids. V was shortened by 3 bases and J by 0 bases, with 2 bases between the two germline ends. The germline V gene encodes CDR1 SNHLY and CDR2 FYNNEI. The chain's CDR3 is CASSDYQETQYF. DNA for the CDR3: TGTGCCAGCAGTGACTACCAAGAGACCCAGTACTTC.

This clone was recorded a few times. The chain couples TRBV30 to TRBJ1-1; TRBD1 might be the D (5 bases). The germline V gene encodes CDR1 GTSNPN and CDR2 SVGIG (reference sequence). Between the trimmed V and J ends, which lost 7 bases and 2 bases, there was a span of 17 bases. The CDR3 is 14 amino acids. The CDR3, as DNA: TGTGCCTCCAACCGGGGGGTCGCTAACACTGAAGCTTTCTTT. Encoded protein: CASNRGVANTEAFF. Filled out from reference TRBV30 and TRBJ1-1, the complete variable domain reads SQTIHQWPATLVQPVGSPLSLECTVEGTSNPNLYWYRQAAGRGLQLLFYSVGIGQISSEVPQNLSASRPQDRQFILSSKKLLLSDSGFYLCASNRGVANTEAFFGQGTRLTVV.

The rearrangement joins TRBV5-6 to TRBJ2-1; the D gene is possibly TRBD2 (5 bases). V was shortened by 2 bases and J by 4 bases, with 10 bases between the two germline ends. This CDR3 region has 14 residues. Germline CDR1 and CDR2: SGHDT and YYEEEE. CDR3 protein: CASSLGRGYNEQFF. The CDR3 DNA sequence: TGTGCCAGCAGCTTAGGACGGGGATACAATGAGCAGTTCTTC.

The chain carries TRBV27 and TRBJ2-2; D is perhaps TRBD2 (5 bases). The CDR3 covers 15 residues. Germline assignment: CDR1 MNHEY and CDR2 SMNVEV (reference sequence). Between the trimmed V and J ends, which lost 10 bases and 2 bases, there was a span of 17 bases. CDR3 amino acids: CANTPRTPNTGELFF. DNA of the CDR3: TGTGCCAACACCCCCCGGACTCCAAACACCGGGGAGCTGTTTTTT.

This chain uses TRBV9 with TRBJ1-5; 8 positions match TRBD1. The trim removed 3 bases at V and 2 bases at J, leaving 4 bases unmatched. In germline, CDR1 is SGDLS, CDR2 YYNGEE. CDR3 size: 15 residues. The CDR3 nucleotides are TGTGCCAGCAGCGCTGGACAGGGCGGCAATCAGCCCCAGCATTTT. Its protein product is CASSAGQGGNQPQHF.

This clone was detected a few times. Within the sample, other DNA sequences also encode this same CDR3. CDR3 sequence: CASSYGNIQYF. In DNA, the CDR3 is TGTGCCAGCAGTTACGGAAACATTCAGTACTTC. V gene TRBV6-5 combines with J gene TRBJ2-4; D not resolved. Trimming stripped 2 bases from V and 6 bases from J, with 2 bases between. The CDR3 extends over 11 amino acids. CDR1 and CDR2 from the germline V gene are MNHEY and SVGAGI.